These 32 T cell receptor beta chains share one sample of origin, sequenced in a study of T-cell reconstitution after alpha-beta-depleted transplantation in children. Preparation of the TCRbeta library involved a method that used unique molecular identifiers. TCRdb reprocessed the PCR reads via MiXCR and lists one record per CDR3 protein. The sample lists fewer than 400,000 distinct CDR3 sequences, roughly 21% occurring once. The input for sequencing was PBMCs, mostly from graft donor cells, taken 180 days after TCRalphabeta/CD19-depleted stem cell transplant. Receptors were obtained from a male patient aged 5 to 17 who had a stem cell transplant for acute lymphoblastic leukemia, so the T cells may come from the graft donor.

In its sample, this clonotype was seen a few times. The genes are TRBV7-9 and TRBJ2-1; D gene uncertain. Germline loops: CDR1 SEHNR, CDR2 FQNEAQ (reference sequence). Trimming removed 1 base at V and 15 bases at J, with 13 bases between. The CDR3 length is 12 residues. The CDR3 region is CASSLGRPGPFF. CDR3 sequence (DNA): TGTGCCAGCAGCTTAGGAAGGCCGGGCCCGTTCTTC. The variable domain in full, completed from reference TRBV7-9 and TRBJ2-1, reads DTGVSQNPRHKITKRGQNVTFRCDPISEHNRLYWYRQTLGQGPEFLTYFQNEAQLEKSRLLSDRFSAERPKGSFSTLEIQRTEQGDSAMYLCASSLGRPGPFFGPGTRLTVL.

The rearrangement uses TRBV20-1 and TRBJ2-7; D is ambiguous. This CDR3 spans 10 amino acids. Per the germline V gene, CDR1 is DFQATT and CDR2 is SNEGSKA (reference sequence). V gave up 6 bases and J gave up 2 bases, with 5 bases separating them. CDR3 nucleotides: TGCAGTGCCGGCGCCTACGAGCAGTACTTC. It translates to CSAGAYEQYF.

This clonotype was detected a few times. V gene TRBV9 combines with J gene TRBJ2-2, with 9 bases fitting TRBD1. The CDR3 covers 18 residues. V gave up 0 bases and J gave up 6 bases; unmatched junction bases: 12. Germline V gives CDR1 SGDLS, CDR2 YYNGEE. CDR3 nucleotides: TGTGCCAGCAGCGTAGCGGACAGGGGCTTCGGAGGGGCCGGGGAGCTGTTTTTT. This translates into CASSVADRGFGGAGELFF.

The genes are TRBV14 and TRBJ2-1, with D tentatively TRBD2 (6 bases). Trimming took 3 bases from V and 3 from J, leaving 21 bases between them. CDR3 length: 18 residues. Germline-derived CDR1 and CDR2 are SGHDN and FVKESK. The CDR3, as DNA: TGTGCCAGCAGCCAGGCCAAGCCGAGCGGGTATTTCTACAATGAGCAGTTCTTC. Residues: CASSQAKPSGYFYNEQFF. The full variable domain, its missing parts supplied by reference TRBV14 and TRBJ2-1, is EAGVTQFPSHSVIEKGQTVTLRCDPISGHDNLYWYRRVMGKEIKFLLHFVKESKQDESGMPNNRFLAERTGGTYSTLKVQPAELEDSGVYFCASSQAKPSGYFYNEQFFGPGTRLTVL.

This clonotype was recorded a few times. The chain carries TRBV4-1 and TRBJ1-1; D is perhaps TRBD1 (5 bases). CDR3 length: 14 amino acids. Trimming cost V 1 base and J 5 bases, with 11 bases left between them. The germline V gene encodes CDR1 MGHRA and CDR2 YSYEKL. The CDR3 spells CASSQVWGRTEAFF. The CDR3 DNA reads TGCGCCAGCAGCCAAGTCTGGGGGAGGACTGAAGCTTTCTTT.

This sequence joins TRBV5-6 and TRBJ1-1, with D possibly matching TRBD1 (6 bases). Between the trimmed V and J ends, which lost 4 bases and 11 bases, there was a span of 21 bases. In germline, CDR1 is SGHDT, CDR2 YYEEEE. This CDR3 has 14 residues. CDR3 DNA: TGTGCCAGCAGCCTCCGGACGCGGGGGCCCCGGGCTTTCTTT. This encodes CASSLRTRGPRAFF.

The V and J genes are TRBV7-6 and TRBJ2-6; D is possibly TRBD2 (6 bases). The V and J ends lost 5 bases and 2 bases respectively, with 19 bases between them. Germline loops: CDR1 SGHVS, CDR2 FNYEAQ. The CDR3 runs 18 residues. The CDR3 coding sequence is TGTGCCAGCAGCGAAATTCCGGGAGTTCTCACTGGGGCCAACGTCCTGACTTTC. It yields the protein CASSEIPGVLTGANVLTF. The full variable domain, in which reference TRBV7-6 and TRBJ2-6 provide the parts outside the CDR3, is GAGVSQSPRYKVTKRGQDVALRCDPISGHVSLYWYRQALGQGPEFLTYFNYEAQQDKSGLPNDRFSAERPEGSISTLTIQRTEQRDSAMYRCASSEIPGVLTGANVLTFGAGSRLTVL.

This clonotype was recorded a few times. CDR3 sequence: CASSQDWITGELFF. The CDR3 bases are TGTGCCAGCAGCCAAGATTGGATTACCGGGGAGCTGTTTTTT. V is TRBV4-2 and J is TRBJ2-2; D gene unclear. In germline, CDR1 is LGHNA, CDR2 YNFKEQ. Trimming took off 0 bases at V and 5 bases at J, with 7 bases between the two ends. CDR3 length: 14 residues.

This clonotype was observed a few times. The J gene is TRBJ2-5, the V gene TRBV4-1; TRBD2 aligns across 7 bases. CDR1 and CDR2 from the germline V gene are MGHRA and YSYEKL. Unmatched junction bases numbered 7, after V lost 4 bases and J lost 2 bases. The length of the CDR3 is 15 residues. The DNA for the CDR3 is TGCGCCAGCAGCCCCCCTTGGCGGGGGCAAGAGACCCAGTACTTC. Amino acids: CASSPPWRGQETQYF.

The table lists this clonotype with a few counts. This chain's CDR3 is CSVVWRLNTEAFF. The CDR3 bases are TGCAGCGTTGTGTGGCGGCTGAACACTGAAGCTTTCTTT. This chain connects TRBV29-1 to TRBJ1-1; D unclear. This CDR3 region has 13 residues. V was pared by 4 bases and J by 0 bases, with 9 bases between. CDR1 is SQVTM and CDR2 is ANQGSEA in the germline V gene.

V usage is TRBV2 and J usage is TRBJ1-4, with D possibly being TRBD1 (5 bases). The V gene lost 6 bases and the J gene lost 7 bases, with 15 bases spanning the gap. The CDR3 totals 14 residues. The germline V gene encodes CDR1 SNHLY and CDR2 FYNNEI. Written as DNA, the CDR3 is TGTGCCAGCAGGAGGGACCTAGGGGCTGAAAAACTGTTTTTT. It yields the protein CASRRDLGAEKLFF.

The CDR3: CASSPIAGGYEQYF. CDR3 nucleotide sequence: TGTGCCAGCAGCCCCATAGCAGGGGGCTACGAGCAGTACTTC. The chain couples TRBV7-9 to TRBJ2-7; 7 positions agree with TRBD1. CDR1 and CDR2 (germline): SEHNR, FQNEAQ (reference sequence). The length of the CDR3 is 14 residues. The ends lost 5 bases at V and 3 bases at J; junction bases unmatched: 7.

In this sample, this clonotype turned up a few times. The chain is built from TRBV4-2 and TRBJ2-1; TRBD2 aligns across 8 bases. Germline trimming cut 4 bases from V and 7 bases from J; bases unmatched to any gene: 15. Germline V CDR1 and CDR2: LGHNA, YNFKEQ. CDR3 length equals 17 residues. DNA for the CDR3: TGTGCCAGCAGCCCCCCGCTTGGGCGGGAGGCGAGAAATGAGCAGTTCTTC. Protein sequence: CASSPPLGREARNEQFF.

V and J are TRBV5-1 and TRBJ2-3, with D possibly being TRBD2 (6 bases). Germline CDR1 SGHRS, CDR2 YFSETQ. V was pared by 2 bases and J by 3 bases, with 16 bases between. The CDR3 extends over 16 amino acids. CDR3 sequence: CASSFKTLAPTDTQYF. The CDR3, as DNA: TGCGCCAGCAGCTTTAAAACTCTAGCGCCTACAGATACGCAGTATTTT.

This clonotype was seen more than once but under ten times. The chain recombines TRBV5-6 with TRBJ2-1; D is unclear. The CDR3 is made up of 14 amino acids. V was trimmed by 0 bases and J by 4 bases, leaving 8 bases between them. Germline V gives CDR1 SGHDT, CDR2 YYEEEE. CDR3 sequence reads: CASSLDRLYNEQFF. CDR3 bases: TGTGCCAGCAGCTTGGACAGATTATACAATGAGCAGTTCTTC.

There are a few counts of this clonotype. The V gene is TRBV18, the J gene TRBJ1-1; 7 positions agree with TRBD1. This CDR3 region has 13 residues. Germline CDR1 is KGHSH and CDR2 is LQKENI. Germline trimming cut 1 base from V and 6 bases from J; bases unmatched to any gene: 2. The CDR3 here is CASSPRQGSEAFF. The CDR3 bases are TGTGCCAGCTCACCACGACAGGGATCTGAAGCTTTCTTT.

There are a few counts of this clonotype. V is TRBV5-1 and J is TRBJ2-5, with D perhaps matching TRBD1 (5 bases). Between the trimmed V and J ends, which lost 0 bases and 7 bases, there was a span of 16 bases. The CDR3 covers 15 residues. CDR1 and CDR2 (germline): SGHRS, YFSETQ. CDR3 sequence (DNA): TGCGCCAGCAGCTTGGAGGGGATAGCCCTAGGGACCCAGTACTTC. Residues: CASSLEGIALGTQYF.

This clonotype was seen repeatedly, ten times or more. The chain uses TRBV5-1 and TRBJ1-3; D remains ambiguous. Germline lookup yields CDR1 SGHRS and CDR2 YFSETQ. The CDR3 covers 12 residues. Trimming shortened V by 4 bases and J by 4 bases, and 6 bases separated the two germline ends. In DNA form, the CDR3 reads TGCGCCAGCAGCGCCGGCGGAAACACCATATATTTT. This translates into CASSAGGNTIYF.

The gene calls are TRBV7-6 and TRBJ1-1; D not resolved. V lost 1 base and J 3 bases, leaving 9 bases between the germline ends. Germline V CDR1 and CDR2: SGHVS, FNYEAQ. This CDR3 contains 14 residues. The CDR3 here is CASSLDGAYTEAFF. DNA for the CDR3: TGTGCCAGCAGCTTAGACGGAGCCTACACTGAAGCTTTCTTT.

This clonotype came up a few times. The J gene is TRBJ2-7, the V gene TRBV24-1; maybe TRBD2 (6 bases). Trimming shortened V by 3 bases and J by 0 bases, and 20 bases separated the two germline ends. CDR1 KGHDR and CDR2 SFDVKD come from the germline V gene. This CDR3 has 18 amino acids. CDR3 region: CATSDAALPGLPSYEQYF. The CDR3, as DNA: TGTGCCACCAGTGATGCGGCGCTGCCGGGACTGCCCTCCTACGAGCAGTACTTC.

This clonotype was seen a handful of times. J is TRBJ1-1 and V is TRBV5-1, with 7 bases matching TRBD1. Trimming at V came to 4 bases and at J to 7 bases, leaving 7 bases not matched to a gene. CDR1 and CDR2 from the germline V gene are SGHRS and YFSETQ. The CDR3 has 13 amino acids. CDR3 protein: CASSLIRDSEAFF. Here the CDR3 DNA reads TGCGCCAGCAGCCTGATCCGGGACAGTGAAGCTTTCTTT.

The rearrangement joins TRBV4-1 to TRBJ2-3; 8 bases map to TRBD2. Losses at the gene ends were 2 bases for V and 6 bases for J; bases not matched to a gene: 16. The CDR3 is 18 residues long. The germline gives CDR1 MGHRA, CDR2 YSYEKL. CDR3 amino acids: CASSQSLLLAARWDTQYF. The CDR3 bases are TGCGCCAGCAGCCAATCCCTCCTACTAGCGGCTCGATGGGATACGCAGTATTTT.

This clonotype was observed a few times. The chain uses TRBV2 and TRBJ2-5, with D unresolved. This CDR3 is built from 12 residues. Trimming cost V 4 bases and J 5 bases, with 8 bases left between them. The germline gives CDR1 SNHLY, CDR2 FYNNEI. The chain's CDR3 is CASSAQRETQYF. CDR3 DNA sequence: TGTGCCAGCAGTGCTCAACGGGAGACCCAGTACTTC.

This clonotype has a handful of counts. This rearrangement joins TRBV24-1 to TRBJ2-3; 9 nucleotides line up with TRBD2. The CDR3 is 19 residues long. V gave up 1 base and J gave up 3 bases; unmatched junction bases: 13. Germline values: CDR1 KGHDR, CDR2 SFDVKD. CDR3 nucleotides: TGTGCCACCAGTGATTTTAACACGGGGCTAGCGGGATTTACAGATACGCAGTATTTT. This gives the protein CATSDFNTGLAGFTDTQYF.

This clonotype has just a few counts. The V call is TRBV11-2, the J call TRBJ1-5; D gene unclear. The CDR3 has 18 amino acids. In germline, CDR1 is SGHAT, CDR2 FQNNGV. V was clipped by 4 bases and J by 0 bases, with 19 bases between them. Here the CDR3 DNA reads TGTGCCAGCAGCTCGAGACCGGGTCTGCTGGGTAGCAATCAGCCCCAGCATTTT. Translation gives CASSSRPGLLGSNQPQHF.

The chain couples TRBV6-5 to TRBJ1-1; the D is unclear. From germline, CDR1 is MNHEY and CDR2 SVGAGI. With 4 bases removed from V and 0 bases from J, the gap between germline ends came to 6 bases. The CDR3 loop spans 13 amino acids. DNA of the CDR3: TGTGCCAGCAGTTCCCCACTGAACACTGAAGCTTTCTTT. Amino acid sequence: CASSSPLNTEAFF.

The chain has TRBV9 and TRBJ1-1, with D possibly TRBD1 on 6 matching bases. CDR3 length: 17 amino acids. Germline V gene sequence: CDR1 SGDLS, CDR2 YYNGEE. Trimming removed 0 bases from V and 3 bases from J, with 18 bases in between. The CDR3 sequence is CASSVGRGALGDTEAFF. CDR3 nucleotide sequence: TGTGCCAGCAGCGTAGGGAGGGGGGCCCTTGGTGACACTGAAGCTTTCTTT.

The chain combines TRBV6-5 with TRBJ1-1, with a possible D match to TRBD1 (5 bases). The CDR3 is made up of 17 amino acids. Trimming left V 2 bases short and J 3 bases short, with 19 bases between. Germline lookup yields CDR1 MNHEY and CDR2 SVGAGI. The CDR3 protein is CASSYPREGTWDTEAFF. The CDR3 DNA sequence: TGTGCCAGCAGTTACCCACGGGAAGGGACCTGGGACACTGAAGCTTTCTTT.

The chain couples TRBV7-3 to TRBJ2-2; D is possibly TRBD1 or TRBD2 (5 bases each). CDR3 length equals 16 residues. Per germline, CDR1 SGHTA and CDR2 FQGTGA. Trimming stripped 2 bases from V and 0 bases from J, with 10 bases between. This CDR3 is CASSLSGTSNTGELFF. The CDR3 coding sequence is TGTGCCAGCAGCTTATCCGGGACCTCGAACACCGGGGAGCTGTTTTTT.

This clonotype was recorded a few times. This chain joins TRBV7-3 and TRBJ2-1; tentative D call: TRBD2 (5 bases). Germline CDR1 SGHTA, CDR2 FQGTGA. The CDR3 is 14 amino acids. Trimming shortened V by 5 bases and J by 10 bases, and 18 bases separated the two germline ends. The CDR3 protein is CASSPGLSRAEQFF. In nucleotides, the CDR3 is TGTGCCAGCAGCCCTGGACTGTCACGCGCGGAGCAGTTCTTC.

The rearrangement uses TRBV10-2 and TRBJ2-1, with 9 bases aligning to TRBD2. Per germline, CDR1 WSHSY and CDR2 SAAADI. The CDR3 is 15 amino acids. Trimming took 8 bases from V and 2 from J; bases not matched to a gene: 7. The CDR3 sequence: CASRPIAGAYNEQFF. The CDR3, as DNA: TGCGCCAGCCGACCTATAGCGGGGGCCTACAATGAGCAGTTCTTC.

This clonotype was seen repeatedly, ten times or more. The CDR3 reads CSVTDRSNRKAFF. The CDR3, as DNA: TGCAGCGTAACCGACAGGTCGAATCGGAAAGCTTTCTTT. The chain is built from TRBV29-1 and TRBJ1-1; D perhaps matches TRBD1 (6 bases). The CDR3 sequence is 13 residues long. With 6 bases removed from V and 9 bases from J, the gap between germline ends came to 20 bases. From germline, CDR1 is SQVTM and CDR2 ANQGSEA.